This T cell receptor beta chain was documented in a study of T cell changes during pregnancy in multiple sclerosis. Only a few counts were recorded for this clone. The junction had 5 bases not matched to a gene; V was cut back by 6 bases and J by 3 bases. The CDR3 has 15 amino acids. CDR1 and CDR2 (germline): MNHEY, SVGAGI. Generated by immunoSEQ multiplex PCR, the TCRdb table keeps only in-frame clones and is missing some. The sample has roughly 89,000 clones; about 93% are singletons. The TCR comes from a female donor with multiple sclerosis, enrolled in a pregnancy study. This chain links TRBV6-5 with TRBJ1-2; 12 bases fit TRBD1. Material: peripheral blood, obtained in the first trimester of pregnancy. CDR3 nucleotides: TGTGCCAGCAGCCCAGGGACAGGGGGCCACTATGGCTACACCTTC. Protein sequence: CASSPGTGGHYGYTF.